This TCR beta chain was captured by sequencing in a study of T cell repertoires in cytomegalovirus infection. As for the study in general: The study used recently identified HLA-C-restricted and well-studied HLA-B-restricted CMV epitopes. Through public TCR beta signatures, both CMV infection and matching HLA type were indicated. The study, taken as a whole, reports: There were carriers of CMV plus the relevant HLA, and cumulative public TCR beta family frequency identified them. HLA-C-restricted TCR beta clonotypes specific for CMV led the ex vivo response.

V lost 2 bases and J 6 bases, leaving 16 bases between the germline ends. Germline CDR1 reads MNHEY; CDR2 reads SVGEGT. The CDR3 totals 15 residues. TCRdb re-derived calls from the reads in MiXCR, one entry per CDR3 protein. The sample yields over 250,000 distinct CDR3 sequences, 22% seen once. As for this clonotype: Its target is unknown.

The V and J genes are TRBV6-2 or TRBV6-3 and TRBJ2-5; the D is unclear. This clonotype was obtained from a human donor in good health (CMV status not recorded). Some clones in this sample may be carry-over from other donors' samples. Here the sequenced sample was cultured PBMCs, taken from culture after CMV antigen stimulation. The CDR3 region is CASSYRAKRRQTQYF. CDR3 in DNA: TGTGCCAGCAGTTACAGGGCTAAACGGCGACAGACCCAGTACTTC.